This T cell receptor (beta chain) was profiled in a study of shared clonotypes between healthy human individuals (TCRdb year 2020). Turning to the overall study: A few men and a couple of women, aged 18 to 49 years, made up the cohort. For each donor, CD4 naive and CD4 memory were each run on three plates, CD8 naive on two plates, and CD8 memory on one plate. To increase sequencing depth and limit assay-specific biases, TCR repertoire library preparation and sequencing were carried out by different laboratories using diverse techniques. To estimate repertoire size and how much clonotype sharing occurs between individuals, the study deeply sequenced the blood TCR repertoires of 5 or 6 healthy adults. Leukapheresis yielded between about 0.9 and 10 billion PBMCs per donor.

The paper's findings and limits, for the study overall: Clonotypes shared by all four sorted-subset donors showed higher generation probabilities than non-shared clonotypes. Naive subsets generally had larger estimated clonotype richness than memory subsets did. Because the study included only a small number of donors, the genetic and exposure-history diversity represented was limited. Rarefaction of sorted-subset datasets indicated incomplete sequencing despite the large sequencing depth. Sharing across several donors was observed for about 4.8% of naive CD4, around 3.5% of naive CD8, 2% to 2.5% of memory CD4, and roughly 0.4% of memory CD8 clonotypes. Only blood was sampled, and tissue TCR repertoires likely differ from those in blood. Based on pairwise subsampling, the degree of clonotype sharing among donors was expected to be affected by sequencing depth.

Per the germline V gene, SGHAT is the CDR1 and FQNNGV is the CDR2. V loses 2 bases of germline sequence and J loses 5 bases, and the interval between the two ends is 15 bases. From the cysteine up to the phenylalanine, the CDR3 has a length of 15 residues. The retained sequence is limited to the CDR3, 45 bases, with the frame set at the first base. The donors were healthy, HIV-negative adults who had no recently reported acute infections or vaccinations. Every donor was a Caucasian adult living in Nashville, Tennessee, USA. CD4+ T cells were enriched by magnetic negative selection; naive cells were then positively selected on CD45RA, and the negative fraction formed the memory subset. After blood collection by leukapheresis, PBMCs were isolated using Ficoll-Histopaque density gradient centrifugation and then cryopreserved in the vapor phase of liquid nitrogen. Analytical flow cytometry was used to check the purity and quantity of each magnetically sorted T cell population. From each sorted fraction, genomic DNA was isolated and quantified by UV absorbance on a Nanodrop 2000c.

This clone occurred once. No cognate antigen has been identified for it. No base quality information exists; no much larger clone differs at one position. TCR CDR3 regions were amplified from genomic DNA by multiplex PCR using the deep immunoSEQ assay. Genomic DNA extracted from each cell subset was distributed evenly over all wells of several immunoSEQ 96-well plates, and each plate served as one replicate. For sorted subsets, each replicate PCR was loaded with approximately 0.2 ug genomic DNA, equivalent to 30,000 or so T cell genomes. Purified libraries were quantified with a Qubit 3.0 fluorometer, sized on a Bioanalyzer 2100, and re-quantified with the KAPA Library Quantification kit. Every immunoSEQ 96-well plate was sequenced on a separate single-read 150-cycle Illumina NextSeq 550 flow cell. In the source study's methods: Because the immunoSEQ output held only junctional sequences and lacked quality scores, the filtering could not match the filtering applied to full-length reads. Sequences were annotated with PyIR, a Python wrapper for IgBLAST v1.9, using IMGT germline references to assign V/J genes and CDR3. Reads with weak V/J assignments (E-value above 1e-6), missing CDR3, stop codons, out-of-frame junctions, or ambiguous translated residues were removed. V3J clonotypes were defined as sequences sharing the same inferred V gene, J gene, and CDR3 amino acid sequence. To compute the percentage overlap between repertoires, the number of shared unique clonotypes was divided by the size of the smaller repertoire. Three approaches were used to assess repertoire richness: RTK rarefaction, the Chao1 estimator, and Recon v2.1 estimates of unobserved clonotypes. For all TCRbeta clonotypes obtained by the gDNA method from a handful of donors, generation probabilities were computed with OLGA. TCRdb mirrors the immuneACCESS table, restricted to in-frame sequences. Some clones are absent from its copies; in checked studies, under half trace to an unresolved V gene, and the reason for the others is unknown. D and trimming were read from the DNA, whereas the V and J calls and clone size are those reported in that table. This sample comprises approximately 2,000,000 clones, 80% to 95% of them detected only once. The ten top clones hold 0.37% of the sample.

Recombination connected TRBV11-2 to TRBJ2-5; the D gene is perhaps TRBD2, from 6 matching bases. Material for sequencing was naive CD4+ T cells from PBMCs. The cell subset or site label of this sample denotes: CD45RA+ positively selected. The TCR was taken from a man between 18 and 29 years old in good health. Some clones in this sample may be carry-over from other donors' samples. CDR3 reads: CASSLLSGSHETQYF. The nucleotide sequence reads as follows: TGTGCCAGCAGCTTATTGTCCGGGAGTCACGAGACCCAGTACTTC.